This is a list of T cell receptor beta chains from one sample in a study of post-analysis software for immune sequencing data. TCRdb redid the calling of the PCR reads with MiXCR, one entry per CDR3 protein. The repertoire has 740,000 or so distinct CDR3 sequences, approximately 53% of them found once; the top ten carry 4.6%. The sample comprised blood. The receptors stem from a girl aged 10 to 17 with multiple sclerosis. CDR3s include the opening cysteine and the closing phenylalanine or tryptophan. Fields, in order: D gene, clone size, V gene, J gene, CDR3 protein, CDR3 DNA. A D gene is named only where the DNA matches it firmly. Clone size is stated in some rows and not others, as once, few, many or a class when expanded.

TRBD1	-	TRBV24-1	TRBJ2-1	CATSDRQGRNEQFF	TGTGCCACCAGTGATCGACAGGGAAGAAATGAGCAGTTCTTC
-	-	TRBV14	TRBJ2-5	CASSLKVRDQETQYF	TGTGCCAGCAGCCTCAAGGTCAGGGACCAAGAGACCCAGTACTTC
-	-	TRBV5-1	TRBJ2-5	CASSLSSVGETQYF	TGCGCCAGCAGCTTGTCTTCAGTCGGGGAGACCCAGTACTTC
-	-	TRBV18	TRBJ2-4	CASSLLTTSLAKNIQYF	TGTGCCAGCTCTTTACTCACCACGTCCCTAGCCAAAAACATTCAGTACTTC
-	-	TRBV12-3/TRBV12-4	TRBJ2-7	CASSPPGTWVSYEQYF	TGTGCCAGCAGTCCCCCCGGGACATGGGTCTCCTACGAGCAGTACTTC
-	-	TRBV28	TRBJ2-7	CASSMWGNYEQYF	TGTGCCAGCAGTATGTGGGGCAACTACGAGCAGTACTTC
-	once	TRBV2	TRBJ1-4	CASSVKRSEKLFF	TGTGCCAGCAGTGTTAAACGGTCTGAAAAACTGTTTTTT
TRBD1	-	TRBV6-5	TRBJ1-2	CASSRQGPFYGYTF	TGTGCCAGCAGTCGACAGGGGCCATTCTATGGCTACACCTTC
-	few	TRBV7-3	TRBJ1-1	CASSLGRVAFF	TGTGCCAGCAGCTTAGGCAGGGTGGCTTTCTTT
-	-	TRBV6-2/TRBV6-3	TRBJ2-5	CASRGWPSETQYF	TGTGCCAGCAGAGGATGGCCTTCCGAGACCCAGTACTTC
TRBD1	-	TRBV12-3/TRBV12-4	TRBJ1-1	CASSLTGDEAFF	TGTGCCAGCAGTCTTACAGGGGATGAAGCTTTCTTT
-	-	TRBV3-1	TRBJ2-3	CASSQGGITQYF	TGTGCCAGCAGCCAAGGGGGTATTACGCAGTATTTT
-	few	TRBV12-3/TRBV12-4	TRBJ1-2	CASTATGHLNYGYTF	TGTGCCAGCACCGCGACGGGACACTTAAACTATGGCTACACCTTC
TRBD1	-	TRBV6-1	TRBJ2-5	CASTRGQTGKETQYF	TGTGCCAGCACCAGGGGACAGACGGGCAAAGAGACCCAGTACTTC
-	-	TRBV20-1	TRBJ1-5	CSATGTPFNQPQHF	TGCAGTGCTACAGGGACCCCTTTTAATCAGCCCCAGCATTTT
-	few	TRBV20-1	TRBJ1-1	CSASPGATTEAFF	TGCAGTGCTAGCCCAGGGGCGACCACTGAAGCTTTCTTT
-	-	TRBV2	TRBJ2-1	CASRRTNPYNEQFF	TGTGCCAGCAGGCGGACTAATCCCTACAATGAGCAGTTCTTC
-	-	TRBV29-1	TRBJ2-1	CSVDRTVSSYNEQFF	TGCAGCGTTGACCGGACGGTTAGCTCCTACAATGAGCAGTTCTTC
TRBD1	-	TRBV7-9	TRBJ1-2	CASSLPDRGVLYGYTF	TGTGCCAGCAGCTTGCCGGACAGGGGGGTACTCTATGGCTACACCTTC
TRBD2	-	TRBV20-1	TRBJ2-7	CSARPGLDYEQYF	TGCAGTGCTAGACCGGGACTAGACTACGAGCAGTACTTC
TRBD2	-	TRBV12-3/TRBV12-4	TRBJ2-1	CASSLRGGTPNEQFF	TGTGCCAGCAGTTTACGGGGGGGTACACCCAATGAGCAGTTCTTC
TRBD1	-	TRBV6-5	TRBJ1-2	CASSRQGLYGYTF	TGTGCCAGCAGCCGACAGGGACTCTATGGCTACACCTTC
-	-	TRBV30	TRBJ2-7	CAWSVRDIFSYEQYF	TGTGCCTGGAGTGTACGGGACATTTTCTCCTACGAGCAGTACTTC
TRBD1	-	TRBV29-1	TRBJ1-1	CSAEDRVSEAFF	TGCAGCGCGGAGGACAGGGTGTCTGAAGCTTTCTTT
-	-	TRBV5-1	TRBJ1-2	CASSLGQSTYLDYTF	TGCGCCAGCAGCTTGGGTCAGTCTACTTATCTTGACTACACCTTC
-	few	TRBV20-1	TRBJ2-3	CSVSGRVTDTQYF	TGCAGTGTTTCAGGACGAGTAACAGATACGCAGTATTTT
TRBD2	-	TRBV29-1	TRBJ2-5	CSVERTSGIGEAQYF	TGCAGCGTTGAAAGAACTAGCGGGATTGGGGAGGCCCAGTACTTC
TRBD1	-	TRBV5-1	TRBJ2-1	CASSLWDREDNEQFF	TGCGCCAGCAGCTTATGGGACAGGGAGGACAATGAGCAGTTCTTC
-	-	TRBV12-3/TRBV12-4	TRBJ1-2	CASAVLTATNYGYTF	TGTGCCAGCGCCGTCCTGACAGCTACTAACTATGGCTACACCTTC
-	few	TRBV7-7	TRBJ2-6	CASSLGARTGANVLTF	TGTGCCAGCAGCTTAGGCGCCAGAACTGGGGCCAACGTCCTGACTTTC
-	few	TRBV21-1	TRBJ1-2	CAGAGERNGYTF	TGTGCCGGAGCAGGGGAACGAAATGGCTACACCTTC
-	few	TRBV2	TRBJ1-2	CASSPTDDGYTF	TGTGCCAGCAGTCCAACGGACGATGGCTACACCTTC
-	-	TRBV27	TRBJ2-6	CASSFKVSGANVLTF	TGTGCCAGCAGTTTTAAGGTCTCTGGGGCCAACGTCCTGACTTTC
TRBD1	-	TRBV12-3/TRBV12-4	TRBJ2-7	CASSFGARTGGGEQYF	TGTGCCAGCAGTTTTGGGGCTCGGACAGGGGGAGGCGAGCAGTACTTC
TRBD1	-	TRBV10-3	TRBJ1-2	CAIRPTGNGGGYTF	TGTGCCATCAGACCGACAGGGAATGGCGGAGGCTACACCTTC
-	-	TRBV29-1	TRBJ2-3	CSALYTETQYF	TGCAGCGCTCTGTACACAGAGACGCAGTATTTT
-	-	TRBV20-1	TRBJ2-5	CSAQHSNPLDLGETQYF	TGCAGTGCCCAACACAGTAACCCACTGGACTTGGGGGAGACCCAGTACTTC
-	-	TRBV3-1	TRBJ2-7	CASSSQGVRSYEQYF	TGTGCCAGCAGCTCACAGGGAGTACGCTCCTACGAGCAGTACTTC
-	-	TRBV4-2	TRBJ2-3	CASHCRKGRDTDTQYF	TGTGCCAGCCATTGCCGGAAGGGGCGAGATACAGATACGCAGTATTTT
-	-	TRBV7-3	TRBJ2-1	CASSLSLLSYNEQFF	TGTGCCAGCAGCTTGAGCCTCCTTTCCTACAATGAGCAGTTCTTC
-	-	TRBV12-3/TRBV12-4	TRBJ1-2	CASSLTGPSEGYTF	TGTGCCAGCAGTTTAACAGGGCCCTCCGAAGGCTACACCTTC
TRBD1	-	TRBV18	TRBJ2-3	CASSPGTGLDTQYF	TGTGCCAGCTCCCCAGGGACAGGGTTGGATACGCAGTATTTT
TRBD2	-	TRBV25-1	TRBJ2-5	CVGSEWVAGAETQYF	TGTGTCGGCAGTGAATGGGTAGCGGGAGCTGAGACCCAGTACTTC
-	-	TRBV7-3	TRBJ2-1	CASSYSDGYNEQFF	TGTGCCAGCAGCTATTCGGACGGCTACAATGAGCAGTTCTTC
TRBD2	-	TRBV7-8	TRBJ2-3	CASIPTSGSTDTQYF	TGTGCCAGCATTCCGACTAGCGGGAGCACAGATACGCAGTATTTT
-	few	TRBV29-1	TRBJ1-2	CSVDGRSYGYTF	TGCAGCGTTGACGGGCGCAGCTATGGCTACACCTTC
-	-	TRBV4-1	TRBJ2-7	CASSQVGVNEQYF	TGCGCCAGCAGCCAAGTCGGAGTGAACGAGCAGTACTTC
-	-	TRBV29-1	TRBJ2-1	CSAVWVYNEQFF	TGCAGCGCTGTTTGGGTTTACAATGAGCAGTTCTTC
-	-	TRBV7-3	TRBJ2-5	CASSDPGRSGETQYF	TGTGCCAGCAGCGATCCCGGACGCTCCGGGGAGACCCAGTACTTC
-	-	TRBV3-1	TRBJ2-1	CASSQEARGRRTFF	TGTGCCAGCAGCCAAGAAGCCCGGGGGCGACGTACGTTCTTC
-	-	TRBV12-3/TRBV12-4	TRBJ2-3	CASSQPAYTQYF	TGTGCCAGCAGTCAACCAGCCTATACGCAGTATTTT
TRBD2	few	TRBV20-1	TRBJ2-1	CSARAPGLAAYNEQFF	TGCAGTGCTAGAGCCCCGGGACTAGCGGCCTACAATGAGCAGTTCTTC
TRBD1	-	TRBV15	TRBJ1-5	CATSRDTTTRQGHQPQHF	TGTGCCACCAGCAGAGATACCACTACCAGACAGGGACATCAGCCCCAGCATTTT
-	-	TRBV4-1	TRBJ2-3	CASSQDLATRTDTQYF	TGCGCCAGCAGCCAAGATCTAGCGACCCGCACAGATACGCAGTATTTT
-	-	TRBV29-1	TRBJ2-3	CSVSPGGTDTQYF	TGCAGCGTTAGTCCCGGGGGCACAGATACGCAGTATTTT
-	-	TRBV29-1	TRBJ2-7	CSVERISSYEQYF	TGCAGCGTTGAAAGGATTAGCTCCTACGAGCAGTACTTC
-	few	TRBV3-1	TRBJ2-7	CASSQASGLETQYF	TGTGCCAGCAGCCAAGCTAGTGGCCTGGAAACCCAGTACTTC
-	-	TRBV9	TRBJ1-2	CASSAYHPLGSGYTF	TGTGCCAGCAGCGCTTATCATCCCCTGGGTAGCGGCTACACCTTC
-	-	TRBV2	TRBJ2-3	CASVNGGADTQYF	TGTGCCAGCGTAAACGGGGGAGCAGATACGCAGTATTTT
TRBD1	-	TRBV20-1	TRBJ2-7	CNVGGGRGISGEQYF	TGCAATGTAGGTGGAGGCAGGGGGATATCGGGGGAGCAGTACTTC